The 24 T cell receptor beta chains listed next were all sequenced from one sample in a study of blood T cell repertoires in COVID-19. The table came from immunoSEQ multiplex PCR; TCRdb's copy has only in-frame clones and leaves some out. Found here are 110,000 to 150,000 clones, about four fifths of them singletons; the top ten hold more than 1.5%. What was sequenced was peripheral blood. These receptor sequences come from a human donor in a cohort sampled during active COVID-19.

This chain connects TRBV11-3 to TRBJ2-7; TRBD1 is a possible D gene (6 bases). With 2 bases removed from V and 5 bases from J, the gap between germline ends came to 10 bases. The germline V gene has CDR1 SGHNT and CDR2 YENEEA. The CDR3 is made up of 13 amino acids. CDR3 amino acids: CASSLQGSNEQYF. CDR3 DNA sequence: TGTGCCAGCAGCTTACAGGGGTCCAACGAGCAGTACTTC.

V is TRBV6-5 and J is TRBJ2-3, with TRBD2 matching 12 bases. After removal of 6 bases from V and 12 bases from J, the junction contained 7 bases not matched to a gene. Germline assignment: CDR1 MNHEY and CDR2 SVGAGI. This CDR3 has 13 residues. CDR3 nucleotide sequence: TGTGCCAGCAGCTGGACTAGCGGGGACCTTCAGTATTTT. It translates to CASSWTSGDLQYF.

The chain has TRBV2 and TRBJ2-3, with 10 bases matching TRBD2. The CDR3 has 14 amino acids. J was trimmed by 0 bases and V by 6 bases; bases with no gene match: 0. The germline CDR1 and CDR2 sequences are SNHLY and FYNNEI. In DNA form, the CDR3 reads TGTGCCAGCAGGGGACTAGCGAGCACAGATACGCAGTATTTT. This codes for CASRGLASTDTQYF.

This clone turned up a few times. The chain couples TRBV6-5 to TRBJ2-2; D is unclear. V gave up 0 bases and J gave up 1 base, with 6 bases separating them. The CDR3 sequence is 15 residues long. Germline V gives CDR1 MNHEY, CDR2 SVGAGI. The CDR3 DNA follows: TGTGCCAGCAGTTACTCGAACGGGAACACCGGGGAGCTGTTTTTT. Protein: CASSYSNGNTGELFF.

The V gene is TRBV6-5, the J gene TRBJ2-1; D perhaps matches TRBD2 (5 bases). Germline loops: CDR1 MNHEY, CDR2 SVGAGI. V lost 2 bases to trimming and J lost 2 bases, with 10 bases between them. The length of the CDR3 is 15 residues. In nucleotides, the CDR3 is TGTGCCAGCAGTTACGGCGGGCGCCCCTACAATGAGCAGTTCTTC. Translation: CASSYGGRPYNEQFF.

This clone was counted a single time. Here the CDR3 reads CASSSGVNQPQHF. The DNA for the CDR3 is TGTGCCAGCTCATCAGGGGTCAATCAGCCCCAGCATTTT. The rearrangement uses TRBV18 and TRBJ1-5, with D possibly being TRBD1 (6 bases). CDR3 length: 13 amino acids. CDR1 and CDR2 (germline): KGHSH, LQKENI. Between the trimmed V and J ends, which lost 5 bases and 3 bases, there was a span of 8 bases.

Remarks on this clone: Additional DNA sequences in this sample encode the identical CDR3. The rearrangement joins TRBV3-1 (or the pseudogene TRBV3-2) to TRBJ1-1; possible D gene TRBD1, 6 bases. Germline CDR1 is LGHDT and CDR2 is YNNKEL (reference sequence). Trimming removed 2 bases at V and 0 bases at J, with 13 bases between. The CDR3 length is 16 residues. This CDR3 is CASSQWGQLMNTEAFF. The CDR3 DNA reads TGTGCCAGCAGCCAATGGGGACAACTCATGAACACTGAAGCTTTCTTT.

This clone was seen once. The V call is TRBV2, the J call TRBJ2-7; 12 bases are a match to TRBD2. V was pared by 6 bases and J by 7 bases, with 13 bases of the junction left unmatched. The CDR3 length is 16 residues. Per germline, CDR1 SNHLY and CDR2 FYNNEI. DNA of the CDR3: TGTGCCAGCAGGCGACTAGCGGGAGAGGGCGGCGGGGAGCAGTACTTC. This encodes CASRRLAGEGGGEQYF.

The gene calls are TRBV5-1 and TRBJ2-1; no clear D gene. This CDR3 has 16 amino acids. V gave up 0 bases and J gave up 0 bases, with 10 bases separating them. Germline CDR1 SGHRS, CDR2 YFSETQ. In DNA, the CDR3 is TGCGCCAGCAGCTTGGAACCCACCAGCTCCTACAATGAGCAGTTCTTC. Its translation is CASSLEPTSSYNEQFF.

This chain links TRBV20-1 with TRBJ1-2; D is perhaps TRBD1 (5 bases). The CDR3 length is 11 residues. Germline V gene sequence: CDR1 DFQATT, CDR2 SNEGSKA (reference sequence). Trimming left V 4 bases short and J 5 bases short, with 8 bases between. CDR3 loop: CSATGWYGYTF. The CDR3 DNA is TGCAGTGCTACAGGGTGGTATGGCTACACCTTC.

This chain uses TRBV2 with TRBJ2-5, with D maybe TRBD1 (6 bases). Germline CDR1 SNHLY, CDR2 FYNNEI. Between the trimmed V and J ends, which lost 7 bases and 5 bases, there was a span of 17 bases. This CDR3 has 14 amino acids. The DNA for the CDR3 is TGTGCCAGCATCGAGTCTCTGCAGGGGGAGACCCAGTACTTC. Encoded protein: CASIESLQGETQYF.

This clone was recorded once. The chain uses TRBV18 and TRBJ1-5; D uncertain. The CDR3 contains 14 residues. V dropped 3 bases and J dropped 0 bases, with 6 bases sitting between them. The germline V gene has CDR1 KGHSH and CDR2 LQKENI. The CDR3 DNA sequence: TGTGCCAGCTCACCTAATTATAGCAATCAGCCCCAGCATTTT. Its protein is CASSPNYSNQPQHF.

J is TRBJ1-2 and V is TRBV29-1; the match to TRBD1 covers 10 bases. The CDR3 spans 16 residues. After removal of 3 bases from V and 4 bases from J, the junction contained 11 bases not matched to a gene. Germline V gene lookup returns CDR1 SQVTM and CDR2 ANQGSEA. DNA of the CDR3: TGCAGCGTTGATGGACAGGGGGTTGGGGTGTCCTATGGCTACACCTTC. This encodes CSVDGQGVGVSYGYTF. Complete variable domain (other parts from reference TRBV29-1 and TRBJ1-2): SAVISQKPSRDICQRGTSLTIQCQVDSQVTMMFWYRQQPGQSLTLIATANQGSEATYESGFVIDKFPISRPNLTFSTLTVSNMSPEDSSIYLCSVDGQGVGVSYGYTFGSGTRLTVV.

CDR3 region: CASSSTGETEAFF. The DNA for the CDR3 is TGTGCCAGCAGTTCTACAGGGGAGACTGAAGCTTTCTTT. The chain is built from TRBV7-3 and TRBJ1-1; 7 bases match TRBD1. J lost 5 bases, V lost 6 bases, and 6 bases had no gene match. This CDR3 contains 13 residues. In germline, CDR1 is SGHTA, CDR2 FQGTGA.

In DNA, the CDR3 is TGTGCCAGCAGCCAAGGTTCGGGGGGTCGAGGCTACACCTTC. It encodes CASSQGSGGRGYTF. The chain combines TRBV3-1 (or the pseudogene TRBV3-2) with TRBJ1-2, with D perhaps matching TRBD1 (5 bases). V shed 1 base and J shed 8 bases, with 14 bases lying between them. This CDR3 has 14 amino acids. Germline V CDR1 and CDR2: LGHDT, YNNKEL (reference sequence).

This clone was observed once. CDR3 in amino acids: CASSSSGTGNTEAFF. DNA for the CDR3: TGCGCCAGCAGCTCCTCCGGGACAGGGAACACTGAAGCTTTCTTT. The rearrangement uses TRBV5-1 and TRBJ1-1, with TRBD1 matching over 8 bases. J gave up 1 base and V 3 bases, and 5 bases lay outside the gene matches. The CDR3 sequence is 15 residues long. CDR1 SGHRS and CDR2 YFSETQ come from the germline V gene.

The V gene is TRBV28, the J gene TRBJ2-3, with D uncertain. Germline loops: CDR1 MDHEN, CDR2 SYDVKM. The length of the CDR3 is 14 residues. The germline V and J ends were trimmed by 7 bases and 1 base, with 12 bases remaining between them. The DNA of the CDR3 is TGTGCCAGCATTAGCTACCAAGGCACAGATACGCAGTATTTT. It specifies CASISYQGTDTQYF.

CDR3 loop: CASSGGLAGTQYF. CDR3 DNA sequence: TGTGCCAGCAGTGGAGGGCTAGCCGGGACCCAGTACTTC. V usage is TRBV2 and J usage is TRBJ2-5; a weak D match, TRBD2 (5 bases). V was shortened by 4 bases and J by 7 bases, with 13 bases between the two germline ends. Germline-derived CDR1 and CDR2 are SNHLY and FYNNEI. The length of the CDR3 is 13 residues.

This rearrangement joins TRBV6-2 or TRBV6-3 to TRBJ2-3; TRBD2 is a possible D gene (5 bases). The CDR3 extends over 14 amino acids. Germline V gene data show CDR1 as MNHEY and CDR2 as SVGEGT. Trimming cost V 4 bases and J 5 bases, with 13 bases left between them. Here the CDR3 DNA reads TGTGCCAGCAGTTCGGGATTCCGGGGAGATACGCAGTATTTT. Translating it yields CASSSGFRGDTQYF.

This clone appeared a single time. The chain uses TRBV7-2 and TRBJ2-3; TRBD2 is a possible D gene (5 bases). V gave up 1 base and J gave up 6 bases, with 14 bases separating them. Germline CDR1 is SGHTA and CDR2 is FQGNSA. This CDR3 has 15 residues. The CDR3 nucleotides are TGTGCCAGCAGCTTAGAGGCCCATCCGGGGGATACGCAGTATTTT. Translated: CASSLEAHPGDTQYF. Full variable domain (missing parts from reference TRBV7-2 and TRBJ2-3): GAGVSQSPSNKVTEKGKDVELRCDPISGHTALYWYRQSLGQGLEFLIYFQGNSAPDKSGLPSDRFSAERTGGSVSTLTIQRTQQEDSAVYLCASSLEAHPGDTQYFGPGTRLTVL.

The CDR3 sequence: CASSGLTSSTDTQYF. CDR3 sequence (DNA): TGTGCCAGCAGTGGACTAACTTCTAGCACAGATACGCAGTATTTT. The chain links TRBV28 to TRBJ2-3; D might be TRBD2 (6 bases). The germline CDR1 and CDR2 sequences are MDHEN and SYDVKM. The CDR3 loop spans 15 amino acids. Trimming pared 5 bases from V and 0 bases from J, leaving 12 bases between.

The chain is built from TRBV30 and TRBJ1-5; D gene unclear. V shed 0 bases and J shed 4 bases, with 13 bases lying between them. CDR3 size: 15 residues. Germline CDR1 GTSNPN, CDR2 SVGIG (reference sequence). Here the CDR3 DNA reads TGTGCCTGGAGTGTTTCGACGGGAAGGAATCAGCCCCAGCATTTT. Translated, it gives CAWSVSTGRNQPQHF.

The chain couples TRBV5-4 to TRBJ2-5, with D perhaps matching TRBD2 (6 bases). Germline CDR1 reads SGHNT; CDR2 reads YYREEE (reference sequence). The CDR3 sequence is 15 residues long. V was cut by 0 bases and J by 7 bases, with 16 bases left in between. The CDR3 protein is CASSLEQGGRGTQYF. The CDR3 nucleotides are TGTGCCAGCAGCTTGGAGCAGGGAGGCCGGGGGACCCAGTACTTC.

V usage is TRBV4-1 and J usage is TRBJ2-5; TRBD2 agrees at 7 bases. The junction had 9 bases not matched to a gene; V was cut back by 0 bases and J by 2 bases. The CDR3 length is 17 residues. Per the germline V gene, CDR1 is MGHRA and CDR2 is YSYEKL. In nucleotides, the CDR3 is TGCGCCAGCAGCCAAGAGTTCGGGCTAGCGGAACAAGAGACCCAGTACTTC. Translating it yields CASSQEFGLAEQETQYF.